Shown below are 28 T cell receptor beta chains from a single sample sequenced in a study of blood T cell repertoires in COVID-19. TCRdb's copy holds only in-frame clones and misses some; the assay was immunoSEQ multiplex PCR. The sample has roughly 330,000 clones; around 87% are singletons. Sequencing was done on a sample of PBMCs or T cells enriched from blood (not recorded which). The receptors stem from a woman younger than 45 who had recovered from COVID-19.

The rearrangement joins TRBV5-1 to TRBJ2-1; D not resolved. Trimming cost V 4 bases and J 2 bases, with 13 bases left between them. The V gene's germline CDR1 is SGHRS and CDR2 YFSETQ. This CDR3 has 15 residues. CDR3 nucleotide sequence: TGCGCCAGCAGCACTTCCGGCGGAGCCTACAATGAGCAGTTCTTC. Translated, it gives CASSTSGGAYNEQFF. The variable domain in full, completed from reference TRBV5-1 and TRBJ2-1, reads KAGVTQTPRYLIKTRGQQVTLSCSPISGHRSVSWYQQTPGQGLQFLFEYFSETQRNKGNFPGRFSGRQFSNSRSEMNVSTLELGDSALYLCASSTSGGAYNEQFFGPGTRLTVL.

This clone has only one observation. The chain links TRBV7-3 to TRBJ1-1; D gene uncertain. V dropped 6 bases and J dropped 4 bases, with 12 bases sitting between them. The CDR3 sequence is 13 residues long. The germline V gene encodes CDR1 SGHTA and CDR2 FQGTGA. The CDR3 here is CASSITTGTEAFF. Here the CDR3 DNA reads TGTGCCAGCAGTATAACAACGGGCACTGAAGCTTTCTTT.

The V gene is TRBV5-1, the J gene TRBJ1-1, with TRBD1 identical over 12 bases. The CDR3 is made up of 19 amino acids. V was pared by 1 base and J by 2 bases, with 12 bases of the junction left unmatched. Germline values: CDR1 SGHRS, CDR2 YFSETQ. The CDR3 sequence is CASSLRDRGRGEDNTEAFF. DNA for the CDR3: TGCGCCAGCAGCTTGCGGGACAGGGGGCGTGGGGAGGATAACACTGAAGCTTTCTTT. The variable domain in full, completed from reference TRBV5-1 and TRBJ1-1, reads KAGVTQTPRYLIKTRGQQVTLSCSPISGHRSVSWYQQTPGQGLQFLFEYFSETQRNKGNFPGRFSGRQFSNSRSEMNVSTLELGDSALYLCASSLRDRGRGEDNTEAFFGQGTRLTVV.

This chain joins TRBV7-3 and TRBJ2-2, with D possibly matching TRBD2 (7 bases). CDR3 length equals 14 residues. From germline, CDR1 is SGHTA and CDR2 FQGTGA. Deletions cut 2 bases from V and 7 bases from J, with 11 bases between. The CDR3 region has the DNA TGTGCCAGCAGCTTACGCGGGGGCGGCGGGGAGCTGTTTTTT. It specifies CASSLRGGGGELFF.

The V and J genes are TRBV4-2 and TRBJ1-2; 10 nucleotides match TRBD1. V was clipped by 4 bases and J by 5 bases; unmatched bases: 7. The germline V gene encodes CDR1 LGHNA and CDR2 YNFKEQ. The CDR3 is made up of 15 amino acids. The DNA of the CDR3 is TGTGCCAGCAGCCGATCCCCGGGACAGGGGTATGGCTACACCTTC. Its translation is CASSRSPGQGYGYTF.

The CDR3 DNA is TGTGCCAGCAGCAAACTAGGAGGGAGTTCTGGAAACACCATATATTTT. Translated: CASSKLGGSSGNTIYF. The chain combines TRBV21-1 with TRBJ1-3. TRBV21-1 counts as a pseudogene. The CDR3 has 16 residues.

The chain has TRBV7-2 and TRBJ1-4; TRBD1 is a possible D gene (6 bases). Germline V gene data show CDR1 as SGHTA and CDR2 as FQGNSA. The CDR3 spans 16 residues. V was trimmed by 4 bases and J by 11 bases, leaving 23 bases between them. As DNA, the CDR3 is TGTGCCAGCAGCTCCGACCCGGGCGATTCAAGGGGGAAACTGTTTTTT. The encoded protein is CASSSDPGDSRGKLFF.

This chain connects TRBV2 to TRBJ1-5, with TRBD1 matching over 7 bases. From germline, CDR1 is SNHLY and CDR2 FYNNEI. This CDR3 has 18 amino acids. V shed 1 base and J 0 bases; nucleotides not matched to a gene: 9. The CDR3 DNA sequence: TGTGCCAGCAGTGAAGGGCAGGGGGTTAGTTATAGCAATCAGCCCCAGCATTTT. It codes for CASSEGQGVSYSNQPQHF. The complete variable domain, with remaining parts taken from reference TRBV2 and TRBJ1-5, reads EPEVTQTPSHQVTQMGQEVILRCVPISNHLYFYWYRQILGQKVEFLVSFYNNEISEKSEIFDDQFSVERPDGSNFTLKIRSTKLEDSAMYFCASSEGQGVSYSNQPQHFGDGTRLSIL.

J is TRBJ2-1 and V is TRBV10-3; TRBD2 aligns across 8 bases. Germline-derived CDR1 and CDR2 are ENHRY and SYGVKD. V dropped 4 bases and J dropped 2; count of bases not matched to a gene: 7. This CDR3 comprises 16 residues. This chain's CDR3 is CAISVWRGDTYNEQFF. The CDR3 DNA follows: TGTGCCATCAGTGTTTGGCGGGGGGATACCTACAATGAGCAGTTCTTC.

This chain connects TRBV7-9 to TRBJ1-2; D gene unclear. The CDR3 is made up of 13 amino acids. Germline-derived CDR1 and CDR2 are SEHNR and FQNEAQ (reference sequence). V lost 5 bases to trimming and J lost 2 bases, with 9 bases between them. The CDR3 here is CASSQHENYGYTF. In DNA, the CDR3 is TGTGCCAGCAGCCAACACGAAAACTATGGCTACACCTTC. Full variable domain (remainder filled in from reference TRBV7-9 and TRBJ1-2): DTGVSQNPRHKITKRGQNVTFRCDPISEHNRLYWYRQTLGQGPEFLTYFQNEAQLEKSRLLSDRFSAERPKGSFSTLEIQRTEQGDSAMYLCASSQHENYGYTFGSGTRLTVV.

The CDR3 nucleotides read TGCGCCAGCAGACAGGGACAGCGGGCCGGGGAGCTGTTTTTT. This encodes CASRQGQRAGELFF. The chain links TRBV10-2 to TRBJ2-2, with D possibly TRBD1 on 7 matching bases. With 6 bases removed from V and 6 bases from J, the gap between germline ends came to 14 bases. The CDR3 spans 14 residues. CDR1 is WSHSY and CDR2 is SAAADI in the germline V gene.

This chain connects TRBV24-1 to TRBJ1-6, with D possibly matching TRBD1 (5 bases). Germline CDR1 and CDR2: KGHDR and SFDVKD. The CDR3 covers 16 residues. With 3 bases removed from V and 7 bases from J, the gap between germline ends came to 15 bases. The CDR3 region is CATSDPPHGGNSPLHF. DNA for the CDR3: TGTGCCACCAGTGATCCACCCCACGGGGGAAATTCACCCCTCCACTTT.

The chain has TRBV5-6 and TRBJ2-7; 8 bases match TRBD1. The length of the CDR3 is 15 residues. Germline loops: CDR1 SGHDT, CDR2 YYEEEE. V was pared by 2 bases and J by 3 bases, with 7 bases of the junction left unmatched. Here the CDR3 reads CASSFPGTGYYEQYF. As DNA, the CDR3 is TGTGCCAGCAGCTTCCCCGGGACAGGTTACTACGAGCAGTACTTC.

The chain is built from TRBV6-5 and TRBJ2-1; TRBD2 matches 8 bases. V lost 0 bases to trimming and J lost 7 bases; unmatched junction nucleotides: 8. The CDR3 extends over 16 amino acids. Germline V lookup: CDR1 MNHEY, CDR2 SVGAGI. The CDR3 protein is CASSYSSRGGQNEQFF. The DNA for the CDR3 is TGTGCCAGCAGTTACTCGAGCCGGGGGGGCCAGAATGAGCAGTTCTTC.

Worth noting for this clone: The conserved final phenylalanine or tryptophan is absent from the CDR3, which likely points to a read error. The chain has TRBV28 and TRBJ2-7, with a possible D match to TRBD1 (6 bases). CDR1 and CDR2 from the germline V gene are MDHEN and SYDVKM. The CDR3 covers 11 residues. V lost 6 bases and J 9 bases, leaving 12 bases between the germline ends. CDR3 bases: TGTGCCAGCAGGTTACAGGGCTGGCAGTACTCC. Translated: CASRLQGWQYS.

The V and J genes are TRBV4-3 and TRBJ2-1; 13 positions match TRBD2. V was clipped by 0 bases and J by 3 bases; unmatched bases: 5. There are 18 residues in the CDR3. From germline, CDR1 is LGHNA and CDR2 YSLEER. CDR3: CASSQDLTSGGGYNEQFF. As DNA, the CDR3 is TGCGCCAGCAGCCAAGATCTAACTAGCGGGGGGGGCTACAATGAGCAGTTCTTC.

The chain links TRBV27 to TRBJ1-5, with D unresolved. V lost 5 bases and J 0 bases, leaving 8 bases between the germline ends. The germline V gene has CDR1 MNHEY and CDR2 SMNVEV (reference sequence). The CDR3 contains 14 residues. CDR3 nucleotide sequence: TGTGCCAGCAGTCCTTCAGTTAGCAATCAGCCCCAGCATTTT. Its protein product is CASSPSVSNQPQHF.

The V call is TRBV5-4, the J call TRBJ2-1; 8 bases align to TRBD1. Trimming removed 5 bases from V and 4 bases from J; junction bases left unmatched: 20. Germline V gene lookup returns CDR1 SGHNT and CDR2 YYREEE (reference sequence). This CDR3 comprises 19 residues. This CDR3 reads CASRGSGQDTPRLYNEQFF. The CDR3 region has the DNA TGTGCCAGCAGGGGTTCGGGACAGGATACACCCCGGCTGTACAATGAGCAGTTCTTC.

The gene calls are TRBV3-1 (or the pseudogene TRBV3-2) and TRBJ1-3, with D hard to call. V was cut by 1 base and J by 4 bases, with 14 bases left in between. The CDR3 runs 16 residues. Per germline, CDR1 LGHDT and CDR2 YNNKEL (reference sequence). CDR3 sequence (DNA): TGTGCCAGCAGCCAAGTACACGGAGGGTCAGGAAACACCATATATTTT. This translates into CASSQVHGGSGNTIYF.

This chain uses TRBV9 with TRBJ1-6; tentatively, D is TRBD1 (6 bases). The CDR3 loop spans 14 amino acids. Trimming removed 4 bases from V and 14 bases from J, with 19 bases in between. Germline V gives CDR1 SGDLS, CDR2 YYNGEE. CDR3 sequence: CASSQNTGQLTLHF. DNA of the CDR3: TGTGCCAGCAGCCAAAATACCGGACAGTTGACCCTCCACTTT.

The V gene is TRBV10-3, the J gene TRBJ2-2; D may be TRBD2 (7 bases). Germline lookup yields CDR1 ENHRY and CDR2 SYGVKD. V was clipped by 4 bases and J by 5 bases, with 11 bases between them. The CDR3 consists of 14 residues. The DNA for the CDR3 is TGTGCCATCAGTGTAGGGGGGGGAACCGGGGAGCTGTTTTTT. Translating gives CAISVGGGTGELFF.

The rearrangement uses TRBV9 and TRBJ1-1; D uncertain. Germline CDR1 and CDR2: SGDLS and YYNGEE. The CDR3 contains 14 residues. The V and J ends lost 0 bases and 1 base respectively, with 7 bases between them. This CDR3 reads CASSVGPPNTEAFF. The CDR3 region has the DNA TGTGCCAGCAGCGTAGGGCCCCCGAACACTGAAGCTTTCTTT.

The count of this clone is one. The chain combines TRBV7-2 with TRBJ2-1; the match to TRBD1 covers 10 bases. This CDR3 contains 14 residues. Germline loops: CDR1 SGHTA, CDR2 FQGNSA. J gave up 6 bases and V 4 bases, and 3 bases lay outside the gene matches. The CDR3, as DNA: TGTGCCAGCAGCTCGCGGACAGGGGGCAATGAGCAGTTCTTC. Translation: CASSSRTGGNEQFF. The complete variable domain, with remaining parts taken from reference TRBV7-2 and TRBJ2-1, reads GAGVSQSPSNKVTEKGKDVELRCDPISGHTALYWYRQSLGQGLEFLIYFQGNSAPDKSGLPSDRFSAERTGGSVSTLTIQRTQQEDSAVYLCASSSRTGGNEQFFGPGTRLTVL.

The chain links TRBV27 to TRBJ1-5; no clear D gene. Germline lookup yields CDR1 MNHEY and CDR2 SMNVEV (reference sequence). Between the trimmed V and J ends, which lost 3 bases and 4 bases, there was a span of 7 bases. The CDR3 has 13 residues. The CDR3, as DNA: TGTGCCAGCAGTTTTGGCAGAAATCAGCCCCAGCATTTT. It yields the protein CASSFGRNQPQHF.

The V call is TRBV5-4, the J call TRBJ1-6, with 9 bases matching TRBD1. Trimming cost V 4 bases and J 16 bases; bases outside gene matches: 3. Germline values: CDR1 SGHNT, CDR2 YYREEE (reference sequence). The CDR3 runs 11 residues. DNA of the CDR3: TGTGCCAGCAGCAAAGGACAGGGGCTCCACTTT. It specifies CASSKGQGLHF.

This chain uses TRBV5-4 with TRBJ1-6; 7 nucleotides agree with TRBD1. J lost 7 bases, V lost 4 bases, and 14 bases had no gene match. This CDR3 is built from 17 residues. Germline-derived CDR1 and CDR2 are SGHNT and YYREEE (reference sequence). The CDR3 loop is CASSTTPDRALNSPLHF. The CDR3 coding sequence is TGTGCCAGCAGCACTACCCCAGACAGGGCTTTAAATTCACCCCTCCACTTT.

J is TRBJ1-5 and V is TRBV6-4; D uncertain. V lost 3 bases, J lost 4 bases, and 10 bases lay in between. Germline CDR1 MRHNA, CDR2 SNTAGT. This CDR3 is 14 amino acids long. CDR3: CASSDPDMNQPQHF. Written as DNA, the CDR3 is TGTGCCAGCAGTGATCCCGACATGAATCAGCCCCAGCATTTT.

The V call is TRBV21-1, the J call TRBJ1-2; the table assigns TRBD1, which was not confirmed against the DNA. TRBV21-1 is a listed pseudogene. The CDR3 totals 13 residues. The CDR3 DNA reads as TGTGCCAGCAGTACAGGGGCCGCTGGAAGGTACACCTTC. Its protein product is CASSTGAAGRYTF.